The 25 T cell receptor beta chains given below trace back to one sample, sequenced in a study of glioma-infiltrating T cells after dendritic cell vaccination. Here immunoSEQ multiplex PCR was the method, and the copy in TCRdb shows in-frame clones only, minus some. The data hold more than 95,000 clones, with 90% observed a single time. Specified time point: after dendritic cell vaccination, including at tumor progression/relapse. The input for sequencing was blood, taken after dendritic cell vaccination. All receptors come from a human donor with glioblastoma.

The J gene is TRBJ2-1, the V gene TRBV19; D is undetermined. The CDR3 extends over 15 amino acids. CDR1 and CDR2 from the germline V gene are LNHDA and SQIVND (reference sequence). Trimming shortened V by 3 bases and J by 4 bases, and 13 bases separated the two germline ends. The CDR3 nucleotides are TGTGCCAGTAGTATTTCCCCAACGACTTACAATGAGCAGTTCTTC. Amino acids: CASSISPTTYNEQFF.

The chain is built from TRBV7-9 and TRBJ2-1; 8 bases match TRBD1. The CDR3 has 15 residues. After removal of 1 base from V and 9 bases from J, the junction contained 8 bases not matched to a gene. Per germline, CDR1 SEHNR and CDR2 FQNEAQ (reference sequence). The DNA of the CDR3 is TGTGCCAGCAGCTTAGGGTCAGGGACAGGTGGTGAGCAGTTCTTC. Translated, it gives CASSLGSGTGGEQFF.

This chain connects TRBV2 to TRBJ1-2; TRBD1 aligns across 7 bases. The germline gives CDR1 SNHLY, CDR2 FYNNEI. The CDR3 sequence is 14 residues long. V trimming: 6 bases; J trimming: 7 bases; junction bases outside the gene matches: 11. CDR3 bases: TGTGCCAGCAGCGGAGACAGGGATGCGGGTGGCTACACCTTC. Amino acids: CASSGDRDAGGYTF.

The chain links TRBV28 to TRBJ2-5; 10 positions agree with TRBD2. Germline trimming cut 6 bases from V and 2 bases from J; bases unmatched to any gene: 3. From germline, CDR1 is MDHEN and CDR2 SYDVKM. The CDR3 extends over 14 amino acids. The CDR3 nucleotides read TGTGCCAGCAGAAGTAGCGGGGGGCAAGAGACCCAGTACTTC. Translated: CASRSSGGQETQYF.

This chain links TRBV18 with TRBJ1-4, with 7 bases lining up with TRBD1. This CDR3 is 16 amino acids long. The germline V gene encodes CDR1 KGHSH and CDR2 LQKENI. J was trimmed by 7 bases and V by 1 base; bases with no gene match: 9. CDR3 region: CASSPQTGTEGEKLFF. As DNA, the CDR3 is TGTGCCAGCTCACCACAGACCGGGACAGAAGGTGAAAAACTGTTTTTT.

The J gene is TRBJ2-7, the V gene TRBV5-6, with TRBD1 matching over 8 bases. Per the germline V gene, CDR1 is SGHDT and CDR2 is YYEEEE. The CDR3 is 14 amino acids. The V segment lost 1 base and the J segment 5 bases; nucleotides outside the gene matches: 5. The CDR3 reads CASSLPGQGDEQYF. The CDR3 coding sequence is TGTGCCAGCAGCTTGCCTGGACAGGGAGACGAGCAGTACTTC.

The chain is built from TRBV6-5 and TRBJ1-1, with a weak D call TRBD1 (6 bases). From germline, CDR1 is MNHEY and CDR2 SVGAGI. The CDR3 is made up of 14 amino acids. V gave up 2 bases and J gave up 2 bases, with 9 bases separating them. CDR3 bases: TGTGCCAGCAGTTACGGGACACAAAACACTGAAGCTTTCTTT. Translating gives CASSYGTQNTEAFF.

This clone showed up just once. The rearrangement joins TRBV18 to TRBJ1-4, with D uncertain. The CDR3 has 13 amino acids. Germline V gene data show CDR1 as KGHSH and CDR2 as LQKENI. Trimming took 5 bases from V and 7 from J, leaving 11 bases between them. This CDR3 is CASSSGWGEKLFF. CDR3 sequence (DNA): TGTGCCAGCTCATCGGGGTGGGGTGAAAAACTGTTTTTT.

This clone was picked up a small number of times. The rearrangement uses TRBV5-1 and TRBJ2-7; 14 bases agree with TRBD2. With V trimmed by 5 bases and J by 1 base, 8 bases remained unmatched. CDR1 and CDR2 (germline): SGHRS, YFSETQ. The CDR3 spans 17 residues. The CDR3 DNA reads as TGCGCCAGCAGTATGACTAGCGGGAGGGCCGGGTCCTACGAGCAGTACTTC. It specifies CASSMTSGRAGSYEQYF.

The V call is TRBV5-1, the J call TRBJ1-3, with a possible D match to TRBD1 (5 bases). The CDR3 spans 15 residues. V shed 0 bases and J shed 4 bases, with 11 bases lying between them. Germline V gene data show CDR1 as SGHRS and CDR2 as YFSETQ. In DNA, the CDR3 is TGCGCCAGCAGCTTGGAAGGGGCGCGAGGAAACACCATATATTTT. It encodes CASSLEGARGNTIYF.

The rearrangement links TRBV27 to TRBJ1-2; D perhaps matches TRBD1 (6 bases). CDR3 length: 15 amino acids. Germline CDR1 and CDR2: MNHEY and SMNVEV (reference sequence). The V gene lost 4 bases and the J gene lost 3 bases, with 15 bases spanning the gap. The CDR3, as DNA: TGTGCCAGCAGTTCCTACCCCGCAGGGGACTATGGCTACACCTTC. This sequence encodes CASSSYPAGDYGYTF.

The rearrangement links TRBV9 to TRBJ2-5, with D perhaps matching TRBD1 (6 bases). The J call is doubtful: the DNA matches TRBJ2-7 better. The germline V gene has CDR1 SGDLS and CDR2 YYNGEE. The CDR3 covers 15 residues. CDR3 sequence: CASSVGPGAAYEQYF. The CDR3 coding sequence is TGTGCCAGCAGCGTAGGTCCAGGGGCGGCCTACGAGCAGTACTTC.

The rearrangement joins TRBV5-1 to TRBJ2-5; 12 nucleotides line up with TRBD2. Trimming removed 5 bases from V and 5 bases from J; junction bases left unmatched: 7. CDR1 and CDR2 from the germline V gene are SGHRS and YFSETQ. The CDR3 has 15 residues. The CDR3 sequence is CASRGIGTSGETQYF. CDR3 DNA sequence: TGCGCCAGCAGGGGAATCGGGACTAGCGGGGAGACCCAGTACTTC.

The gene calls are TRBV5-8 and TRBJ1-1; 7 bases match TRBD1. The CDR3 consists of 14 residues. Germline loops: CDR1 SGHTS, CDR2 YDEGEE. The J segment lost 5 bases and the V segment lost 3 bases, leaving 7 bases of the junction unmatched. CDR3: CASSWRQGGTEAFF. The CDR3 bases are TGTGCCAGCAGCTGGAGACAGGGCGGGACTGAAGCTTTCTTT.

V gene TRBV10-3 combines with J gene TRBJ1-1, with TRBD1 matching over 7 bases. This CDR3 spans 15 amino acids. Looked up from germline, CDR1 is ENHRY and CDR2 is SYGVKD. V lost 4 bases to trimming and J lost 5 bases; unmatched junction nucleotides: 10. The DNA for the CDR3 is TGTGCCATCAGTGGCTTACAGGGGTTATTTACTGAAGCTTTCTTT. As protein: CAISGLQGLFTEAFF.

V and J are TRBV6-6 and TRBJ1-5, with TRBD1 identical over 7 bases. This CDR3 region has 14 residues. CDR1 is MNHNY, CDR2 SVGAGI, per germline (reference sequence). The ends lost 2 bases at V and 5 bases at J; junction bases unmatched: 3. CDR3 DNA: TGTGCCAGCAGTTACCGGGACAGAGATCAGCCCCAGCATTTT. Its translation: CASSYRDRDQPQHF.

For the CDR3, the DNA is TGTGCCAGCAGCTTACGGCAGGATGCTGAAAAACTGTTTTTT. Translated: CASSLRQDAEKLFF. The chain joins TRBV7-8 to TRBJ1-4; D unresolved. Germline V gives CDR1 SGHVS, CDR2 FQNEAQ. V gave up 2 bases and J gave up 7 bases, with 11 bases separating them. The CDR3 loop spans 14 amino acids.

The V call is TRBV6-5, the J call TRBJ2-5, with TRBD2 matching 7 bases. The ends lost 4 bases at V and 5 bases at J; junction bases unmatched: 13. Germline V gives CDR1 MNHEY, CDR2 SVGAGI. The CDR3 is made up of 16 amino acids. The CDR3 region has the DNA TGTGCCAGCAGTTCCCCCCGGACTAGAGGCGTCGAGACCCAGTACTTC. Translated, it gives CASSSPRTRGVETQYF.

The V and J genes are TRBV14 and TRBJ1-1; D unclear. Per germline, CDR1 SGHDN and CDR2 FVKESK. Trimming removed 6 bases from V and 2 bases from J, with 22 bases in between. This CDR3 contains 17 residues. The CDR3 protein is CASRAKVGVGLNTEAFF. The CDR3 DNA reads TGTGCCAGCAGAGCCAAGGTGGGAGTCGGACTAAACACTGAAGCTTTCTTT.

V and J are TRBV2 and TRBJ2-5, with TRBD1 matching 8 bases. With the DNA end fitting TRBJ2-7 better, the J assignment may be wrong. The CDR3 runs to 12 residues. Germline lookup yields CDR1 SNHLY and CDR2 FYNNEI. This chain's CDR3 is CASSRQGHEQYF. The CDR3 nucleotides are TGTGCCAGCAGTCGACAGGGGCACGAGCAGTACTTC.

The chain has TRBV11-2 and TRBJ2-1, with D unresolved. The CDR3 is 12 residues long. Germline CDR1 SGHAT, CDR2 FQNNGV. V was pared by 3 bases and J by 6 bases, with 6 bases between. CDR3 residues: CASSFRVNEQFF. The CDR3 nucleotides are TGTGCCAGCAGCTTTAGAGTCAATGAGCAGTTCTTC.

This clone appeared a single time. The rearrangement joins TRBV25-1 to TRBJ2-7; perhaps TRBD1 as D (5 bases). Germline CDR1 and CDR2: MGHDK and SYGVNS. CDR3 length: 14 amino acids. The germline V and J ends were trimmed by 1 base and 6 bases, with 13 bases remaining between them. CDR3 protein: CASSELGQGSEQYF. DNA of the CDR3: TGTGCCAGCAGTGAATTGGGCCAGGGCTCCGAGCAGTACTTC.

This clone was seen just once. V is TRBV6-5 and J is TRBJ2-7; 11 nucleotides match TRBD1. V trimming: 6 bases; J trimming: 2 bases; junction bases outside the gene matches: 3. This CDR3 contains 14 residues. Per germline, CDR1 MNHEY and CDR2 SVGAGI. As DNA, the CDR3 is TGTGCCAGCAGGTGGGGACAGGGGGCCTACGAGCAGTACTTC. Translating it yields CASRWGQGAYEQYF.

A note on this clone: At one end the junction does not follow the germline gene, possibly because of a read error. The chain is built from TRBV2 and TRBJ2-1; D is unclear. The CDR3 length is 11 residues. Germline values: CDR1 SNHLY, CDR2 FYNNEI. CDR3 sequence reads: CASSEDIEQFF. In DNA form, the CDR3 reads TGTGCCAGCAGCGAAGACATTGAGCAGTTCTTC.

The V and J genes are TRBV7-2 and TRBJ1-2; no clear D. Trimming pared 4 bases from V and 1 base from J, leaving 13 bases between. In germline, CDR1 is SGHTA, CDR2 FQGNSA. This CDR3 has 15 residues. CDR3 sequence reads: CASSSAGEYNYGYTF. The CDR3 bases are TGTGCCAGCAGCTCGGCAGGCGAATATAACTATGGCTACACCTTC.